Listed below are T cell receptor beta chains from one sample, sequenced in a study of blood T cell repertoires in COVID-19. Libraries were prepared by immunoSEQ multiplex PCR; TCRdb keeps only in-frame clonotypes and omits some of them. The repertoire holds tens of thousands of clones, with about 90% as singletons. Material: peripheral blood. The receptors were gathered from a man between 60 and 70 years old with active COVID-19. Both conserved end residues are part of each CDR3. The order of the fields is V gene, J gene, CDR3 protein.

>TRBV1|TRBJ2-1
CTSSHLWGGPGHEQFF
>TRBV5-5|TRBJ1-2
CASSQGQNYGYTF
>TRBV28|TRBJ1-5
CASSPTSPDQPQHF
>TRBV7-3|TRBJ2-2
CASSPTPGLLGGELFF
>TRBV27|TRBJ2-7
CASSFSDRAEQYF
>TRBV5-1|TRBJ1-1
CASTSAGGTEAFF
>TRBV29-1|TRBJ2-5
CSVYRGARETQYF
>TRBV10-2|TRBJ1-5
CASDRDSRNQPQHF
>TRBV7-8|TRBJ2-2
CASTMGGGINTGELFF
>TRBV2|TRBJ2-2
CASRVGANTGELFF
>TRBV5-1|TRBJ2-5
CASSLGLVMAGVQETQYF
>TRBV7-7|TRBJ2-2
CASSPGGAEGGIGELFF
>TRBV2|TRBJ1-2
CASSGTGLSGYTF
>TRBV7-8|TRBJ2-7
CASSLLAGSYEQYF
>TRBV27|TRBJ2-1
CASSSTGTGGPNEQFF
>TRBV2|TRBJ2-7
CASNPTYSSYEQYF
>TRBV4-1|TRBJ1-2
CASSLDRGRGYTF
>TRBV11-1|TRBJ1-1
CASSLRRGAISTEAFF
>TRBV14|TRBJ1-1
CASSHWRTEAFF
>TRBV6-4|TRBJ1-2
CASSERTGGNYGYTF
>TRBV3-1/TRBV3-2|TRBJ1-1
CASSLFGQNTEAFF
>TRBV15|TRBJ2-5
CATSRAVGGGAGETQYF
>TRBV6-5|TRBJ1-1
CASSRGQGYTEAFF
>TRBV19|TRBJ1-5
CASSISGGNQPQHF
>TRBV5-6|TRBJ2-5
CASEPFITTSGQTQYF
>TRBV6-5|TRBJ2-7
CASRRVVVQDEQYF
>TRBV7-2|TRBJ2-3
CASSLSPGDTQYF
>TRBV18|TRBJ1-2
CASSLGGNYGYTF
>TRBV9|TRBJ1-3
CASSVDSHSGNTIYF
>TRBV10-3|TRBJ1-1
CAISESSGGSMNTEAFF
>TRBV2|TRBJ2-1
CVSSVANEQFF
>TRBV18|TRBJ1-2
CASSPGGEGYTF
>TRBV20-1|TRBJ2-5
CSASSGAETQYF
>TRBV5-5|TRBJ2-1
CASNFFGGATYNEQFF
>TRBV18|TRBJ2-1
CASSPFSGTGQGANEQFF
>TRBV21-1|TRBJ1-2
CASSTRTGVYGYTF
>TRBV3-1/TRBV3-2|TRBJ2-1
CASSRGGLRFSNEQFF
>TRBV7-2|TRBJ1-1
CASSSQGHGTEAFF
>TRBV27|TRBJ2-1
CASTSLQNRGFGEQFF
>TRBV24-1|TRBJ2-5
CATSDLVFGGAETQYF
>TRBV11-2|TRBJ1-5
CASSLGQGVYQPQHF
>TRBV5-1|TRBJ1-2
CASTPGGDGYTF
>TRBV6-5|TRBJ2-6
CASSYTIDSGANVLTF
>TRBV9|TRBJ1-5
CASSTTGGRGQPQHF
>TRBV6-5|TRBJ2-7
CASRMGSAYEQYF
>TRBV20-1|TRBJ2-5
CSPISGETQYF
>TRBV3-1/TRBV3-2|TRBJ2-3
CASSTWGLAGGLGTDTQYF
>TRBV6-1|TRBJ1-4
CASSEAQGWEKLFF
>TRBV7-4|TRBJ2-7
CASSLAGRHYSYEQYF
>TRBV24-1|TRBJ2-6
CATSDPPGQENPGANVLTF
>TRBV5-5|TRBJ2-7
CASSLRPTTETGEQYF
>TRBV19|TRBJ2-7
CASSINTAGEQYF
>TRBV15|TRBJ2-5
CATSRDRDSQDKETQYF
>TRBV5-6|TRBJ1-2
CASSLSDYNGYTF
>TRBV15|TRBJ1-5
CATSRVGQRDQPQHF
>TRBV7-9|TRBJ1-4
CASSLVLASTNEKLFF
>TRBV5-1|TRBJ1-2
CASSRSGGNPYGYTF
>TRBV2|TRBJ1-1
CASFRVNTEAFF
>TRBV29-1|TRBJ1-2
CSVGQARDRVSGYTF
>TRBV5-6|TRBJ2-7
CASSVLGRISYEQYF